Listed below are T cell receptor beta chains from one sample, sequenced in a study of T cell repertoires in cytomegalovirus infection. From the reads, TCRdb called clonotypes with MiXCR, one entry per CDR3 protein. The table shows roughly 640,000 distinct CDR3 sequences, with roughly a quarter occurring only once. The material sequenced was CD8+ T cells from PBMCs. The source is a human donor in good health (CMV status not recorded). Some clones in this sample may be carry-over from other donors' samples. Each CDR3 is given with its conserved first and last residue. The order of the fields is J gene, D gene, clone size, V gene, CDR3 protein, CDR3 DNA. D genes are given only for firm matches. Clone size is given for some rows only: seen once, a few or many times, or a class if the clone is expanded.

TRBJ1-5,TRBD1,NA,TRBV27,CASSSQNSDRGLGNQPQHF,TGTGCCAGCAGTTCTCAAAACTCGGACAGGGGTTTGGGCAATCAGCCCCAGCATTTT
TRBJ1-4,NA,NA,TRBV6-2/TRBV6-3,CASSSVSGTRPEKLFF,TGTGCCAGCAGTTCCGTCTCCGGGACACGACCTGAAAAACTGTTTTTT
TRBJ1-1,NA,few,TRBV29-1,CSVMMGAVMNTEAFF,TGCAGCGTTATGATGGGGGCGGTTATGAACACTGAAGCTTTCTTT
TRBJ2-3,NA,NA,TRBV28,CASVRGPLGTDTQYF,TGTGCCAGCGTCCGGGGGCCCCTCGGCACAGATACGCAGTATTTT
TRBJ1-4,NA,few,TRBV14,CASSPTGRVLFF,TGTGCCAGCAGCCCGACCGGTCGGGTACTGTTTTTT
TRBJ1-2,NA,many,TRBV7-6,CASSLELSYGYTF,TGTGCCAGCAGCTTAGAGCTTAGCTATGGCTACACCTTC
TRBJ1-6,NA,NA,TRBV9,CASSADTGLGITSPLHF,TGTGCCAGCAGCGCTGACACGGGCCTAGGAATAACCTCACCCCTCCACTTT
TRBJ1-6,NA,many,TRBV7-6,CASSLEGSSYNSPLHF,TGTGCCAGCAGCTTAGAGGGGAGCTCCTATAATTCACCCCTCCACTTT
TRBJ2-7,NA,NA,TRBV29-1,CSVGAGEVLSYEQYF,TGCAGCGTTGGTGCAGGGGAGGTGCTCTCCTACGAGCAGTACTTC
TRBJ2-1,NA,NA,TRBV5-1,CASAEMEGWWEQFF,TGCGCCAGCGCTGAAATGGAGGGCTGGTGGGAGCAGTTCTTC
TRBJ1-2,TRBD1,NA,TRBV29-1,CSVTGQGMSGYTF,TGCAGCGTGACGGGACAGGGTATGAGTGGCTACACCTTC
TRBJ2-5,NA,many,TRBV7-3,CASSLGQGQETQYF,TGTGCCAGCAGCTTAGGGCAGGGGCAAGAGACCCAGTACTTC
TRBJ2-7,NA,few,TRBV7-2,CASSLENFYEQYF,TGTGCCAGCAGCTTAGAGAACTTCTACGAGCAGTACTTC
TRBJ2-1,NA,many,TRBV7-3,CASSSIGGYNEQFF,TGTGCCAGCAGCTCCATCGGAGGGTACAATGAGCAGTTCTTC
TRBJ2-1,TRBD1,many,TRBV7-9,CASSFRPGQRSYNEQFF,TGTGCCAGCAGCTTTAGACCGGGACAGAGATCCTACAATGAGCAGTTCTTC
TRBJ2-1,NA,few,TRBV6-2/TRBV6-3,CAKHRANHNEQFF,TGTGCCAAACACAGGGCTAATCACAATGAGCAGTTCTTC
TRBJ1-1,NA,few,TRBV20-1,CSAKYTEAFF,TGCAGTGCCAAATACACTGAAGCTTTCTTT
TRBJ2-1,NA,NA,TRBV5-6,CASHRDGVYNEQFF,TGTGCCAGTCACCGGGACGGGGTCTACAATGAGCAGTTCTTC
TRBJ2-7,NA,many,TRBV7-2,CASSRSAGLSYEQYF,TGTGCCAGCAGCCGATCGGCGGGGCTCTCCTACGAGCAGTACTTC
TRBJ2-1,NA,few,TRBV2,CASREGPSYNEQFF,TGTGCCAGCAGGGAGGGCCCATCCTACAATGAGCAGTTCTTC
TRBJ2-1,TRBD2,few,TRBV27,CASMPPGTRGDEQFF,TGTGCCAGCATGCCACCCGGGACTAGGGGGGATGAGCAGTTCTTC
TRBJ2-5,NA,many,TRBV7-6,CASSLDPPPGVQETQYF,TGTGCCAGCAGCTTAGACCCCCCTCCGGGAGTACAAGAGACCCAGTACTTC
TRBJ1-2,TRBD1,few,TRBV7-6,CASSLAQGAEGYTF,TGTGCCAGCAGCTTAGCCCAGGGGGCAGAGGGCTACACCTTC
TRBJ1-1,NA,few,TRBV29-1,CSVEGGGAVLDTEAFF,TGCAGCGTTGAAGGGGGAGGGGCCGTTTTGGACACTGAAGCTTTCTTT
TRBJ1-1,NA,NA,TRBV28,CASTSAGVYTEAFF,TGTGCCAGCACCTCGGCTGGGGTTTACACTGAAGCTTTCTTT
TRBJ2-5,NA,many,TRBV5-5,CASILVWQGGETQYF,TGTGCCAGCATCCTGGTGTGGCAGGGGGGAGAGACCCAGTACTTC
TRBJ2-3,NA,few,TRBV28,CASSLGGDPDTQYF,TGTGCCAGCAGTTTGGGCGGGGACCCAGATACGCAGTATTTT
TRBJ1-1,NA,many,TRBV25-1,CASSDWSGRNTEAFF,TGTGCCAGCAGTGACTGGAGTGGACGAAACACTGAAGCTTTCTTT
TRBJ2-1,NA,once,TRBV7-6,CASSFTNLGGNEQFF,TGTGCCAGCAGCTTCACTAACTTAGGTGGCAATGAGCAGTTCTTC
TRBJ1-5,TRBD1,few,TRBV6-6,CASSYTRDRADQPQHF,TGTGCCAGCAGTTATACCCGGGACAGGGCCGATCAGCCCCAGCATTTT
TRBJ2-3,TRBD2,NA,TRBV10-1,CANSFSSGETDTQYF,TGCGCCAACAGTTTTTCTAGCGGGGAGACAGATACGCAGTATTTT
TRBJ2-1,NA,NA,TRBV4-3,CASGHAGSYNEQFF,TGCGCCAGCGGTCACGCGGGCTCCTACAATGAGCAGTTCTTC
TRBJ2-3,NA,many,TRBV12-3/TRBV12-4,CASSYNPGRSTDTQYF,TGTGCCAGCAGTTATAACCCAGGCAGATCCACAGATACGCAGTATTTT
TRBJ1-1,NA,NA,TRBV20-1,CSARVAQARDEAFF,TGCAGTGCTAGAGTAGCACAGGCCCGAGATGAAGCTTTCTTT
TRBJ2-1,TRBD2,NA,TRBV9,CASSVGNREGYNEQFF,TGTGCCAGCAGCGTAGGAAACCGGGAGGGATACAATGAGCAGTTCTTC
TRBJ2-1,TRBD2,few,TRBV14,CASSQWLAGLYNEQFF,TGTGCCAGCAGCCAATGGCTAGCGGGGCTTTACAATGAGCAGTTCTTC
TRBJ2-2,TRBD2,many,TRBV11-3,CASSSLAGAHTGELFF,TGTGCCAGCAGCTCACTAGCGGGGGCCCACACCGGGGAGCTGTTTTTT
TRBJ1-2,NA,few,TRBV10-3,CAISEGNDYGYTF,TGTGCCATCAGTGAAGGGAATGACTATGGCTACACCTTC
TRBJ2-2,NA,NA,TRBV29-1,CSVPQGPTGELFF,TGCAGCGTTCCTCAGGGGCCCACCGGGGAGCTGTTTTTT
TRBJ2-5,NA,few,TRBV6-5,CASSPTMGETQYF,TGTGCCAGCAGTCCGACTATGGGGGAGACCCAGTACTTC
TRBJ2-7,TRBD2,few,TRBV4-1,CASSPSLGGTYEQYF,TGCGCCAGCAGCCCGAGCTTGGGGGGGACCTACGAGCAGTACTTC
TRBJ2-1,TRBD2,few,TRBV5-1,CASSLALAGGHNEQFF,TGCGCCAGCAGCTTGGCATTAGCGGGGGGCCACAATGAGCAGTTCTTC
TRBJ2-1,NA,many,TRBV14,CASSQGGYEQFF,TGTGCCAGCAGCCAAGGCGGGTATGAGCAGTTCTTC
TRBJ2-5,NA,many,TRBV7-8,CASSLRQATYQETQYF,TGTGCCAGCAGCCTAAGGCAGGCGACCTACCAAGAGACCCAGTACTTC
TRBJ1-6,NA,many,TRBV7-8,CASNLRGGNSPLHF,TGTGCCAGCAACCTCAGGGGAGGTAATTCACCCCTCCACTTT
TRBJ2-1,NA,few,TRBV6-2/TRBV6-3,CASSYSMKAGSSYNEQFF,TGTGCCAGCAGTTACTCGATGAAGGCGGGGAGCTCCTACAATGAGCAGTTCTTC